This T cell receptor beta chain comes out of a study of cytomegalovirus exposure and HLA in healthy donors. The PCR was carried out with 60 Vbeta primers and 13 Jbeta primers. Using immunoSEQ multiplex PCR, the repertoire was profiled, and TCRdb retains in-frame clones only, with some absent. The sample shows fewer than 200,000 clones, roughly 71% of them seen only once. This CDR3 has 12 residues. V was cut by 8 bases and J by 2 bases, with 7 bases left in between. The V gene's germline CDR1 is LNHDA and CDR2 SQIVND (reference sequence). The rearrangement links TRBV19 to TRBJ1-5; D gene ambiguous. The clonotype was recovered from a girl aged 10-17 years in good health and CMV-seronegative. Sequencing was done on a sample of PBMCs. The CDR3 here is CASSSGNQPQHF. In DNA, the CDR3 is TGTGCCAGTTCCTCCGGCAATCAGCCCCAGCATTTT.